This T cell receptor beta chain was recorded in a study of PD-1 blockade in classical Hodgkin lymphoma. General study results and limits: Patients starting nivolumab less than 1 year after ASCT had lower diversity and were excluded from later analyses. Complete responders matched newly diagnosed patients in baseline diversity.

A note on this clone: As yet, its antigen is unknown.

Time point defined: cycle 4 day 1 (C4D1), after more than five weeks of nivolumab. Each patient's relapse followed autologous stem cell transplantation, and brentuximab vedotin exposure varied. Per the germline V gene, CDR1 is MNHEY and CDR2 is SMNVEV (reference sequence). J gave up 3 bases and V 5 bases, and 4 bases lay outside the gene matches. CDR3 length: 14 residues. Using immunoSEQ multiplex PCR, the repertoire was profiled, and TCRdb retains in-frame clones only, with some absent. The sample consists of 13,000 or so clones, roughly 80% of them appearing once. The receptor's source is a human donor with classical Hodgkin lymphoma. The chain joins TRBV27 to TRBJ2-1; 7 nucleotides match TRBD2. The source was peripheral blood mononuclear cells (PBMCs), collected before the fourth cycle of nivolumab. CDR3 nucleotides: TGTGCCAGCAGTCCAGGGAGGGACTACAATGAGCAGTTCTTC. Residues: CASSPGRDYNEQFF.